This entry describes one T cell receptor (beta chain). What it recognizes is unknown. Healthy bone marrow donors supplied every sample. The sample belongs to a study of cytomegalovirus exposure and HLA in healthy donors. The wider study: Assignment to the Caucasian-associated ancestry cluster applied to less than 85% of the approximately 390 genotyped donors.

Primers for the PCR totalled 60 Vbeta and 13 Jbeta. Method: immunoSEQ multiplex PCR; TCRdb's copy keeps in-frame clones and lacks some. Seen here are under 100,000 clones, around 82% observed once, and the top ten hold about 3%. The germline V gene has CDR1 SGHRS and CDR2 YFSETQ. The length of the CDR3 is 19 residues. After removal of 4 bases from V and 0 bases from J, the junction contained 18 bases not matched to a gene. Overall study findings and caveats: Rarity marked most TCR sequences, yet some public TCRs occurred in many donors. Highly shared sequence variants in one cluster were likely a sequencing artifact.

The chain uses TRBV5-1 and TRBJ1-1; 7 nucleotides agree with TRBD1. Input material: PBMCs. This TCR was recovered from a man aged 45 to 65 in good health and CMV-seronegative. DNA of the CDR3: TGCGCCAGCAGCAGCCGGGACAGCCCTCGAGAGAGGATGAACACTGAAGCTTTCTTT. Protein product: CASSSRDSPRERMNTEAFF.